The next 20 T cell receptor beta chains were all read from a single sample in a study of response to subunit inactivated influenza vaccine. TCRdb re-analysed the RT-PCR reads in MiXCR, keeping a single row per CDR3 protein. In the table there are 490,000 or so distinct CDR3 sequences, about 7.6% of which are singletons. The material sequenced was PBMCs from blood, taken less than 25 months after vaccination. The source is a man aged 50 to 69 who received an inactivated influenza vaccine.

This clonotype was counted ten times or more. This rearrangement joins TRBV7-2 to TRBJ2-5, with D unresolved. With 1 base removed from V and 1 base from J, the gap between germline ends came to 13 bases. Germline CDR1 and CDR2: SGHTA and FQGNSA. The CDR3 is 16 amino acids. The CDR3 loop is CASSLVIVRTQETQYF. The CDR3 DNA sequence: TGTGCCAGCAGCTTAGTGATCGTCAGGACCCAAGAGACCCAGTACTTC.

The gene calls are TRBV13 and TRBJ2-5; D remains ambiguous. Trimming cost V 2 bases and J 5 bases, with 18 bases left between them. The CDR3 has 16 residues. The germline V gene encodes CDR1 PRHDT and CDR2 FYEKMQ (reference sequence). CDR3 DNA sequence: TGTGCCAGCAGCTTAAGGGCAGGCGGTCCGTCGGAGACCCAGTACTTC. It encodes CASSLRAGGPSETQYF. The full variable domain, its missing parts supplied by reference TRBV13 and TRBJ2-5, is AAGVIQSPRHLIKEKRETATLKCYPIPRHDTVYWYQQGPGQDPQFLISFYEKMQSDKGSIPDRFSAQQFSDYHSELNMSSLELGDSALYFCASSLRAGGPSETQYFGPGTRLLVL.

This clonotype was detected only a few times. V is TRBV20-1 and J is TRBJ2-1; TRBD2 matches at 8 bases. Trimming took 5 bases from V and 0 from J; bases not matched to a gene: 3. The germline gives CDR1 DFQATT, CDR2 SNEGSKA (reference sequence). CDR3 size: 14 residues. CDR3 region: CSALLAASYNEQFF. For the CDR3, the DNA is TGCAGTGCTCTACTAGCGGCCTCCTACAATGAGCAGTTCTTC.

The chain joins TRBV12-3 or TRBV12-4 to TRBJ1-4, with a tentative D call TRBD1 (5 bases). This CDR3 comprises 15 residues. V was clipped by 3 bases and J by 5 bases, with 13 bases between them. The DNA of the CDR3 is TGTGCCAGCAGTTTTCGACACGGGGGGAATGAAAAACTGTTTTTT. Amino acids: CASSFRHGGNEKLFF.

The genes are TRBV5-1 and TRBJ2-3; TRBD2 is a possible D gene (5 bases). From germline, CDR1 is SGHRS and CDR2 YFSETQ. Trimming pared 1 base from V and 6 bases from J, leaving 15 bases between. The CDR3 is 15 residues long. The CDR3 reads CASSLSSRTGDTQYF. CDR3 nucleotides: TGCGCCAGCAGCTTGAGTAGTCGTACGGGGGATACGCAGTATTTT.

This clonotype has a handful of counts. The genes are TRBV6-1 and TRBJ2-3; TRBD2 matches 13 bases. Germline CDR1 reads MNHNS; CDR2 reads SASEGT. CDR3 length equals 17 residues. The V segment lost 7 bases and the J segment 1 base; nucleotides outside the gene matches: 8. The CDR3 DNA reads TGTGCCAGCATCCCGACTAGCGGGGGGCCTGGCACAGATACGCAGTATTTT. Protein: CASIPTSGGPGTDTQYF.

This sequence joins TRBV12-3 or TRBV12-4 and TRBJ2-3; 12 bases align to TRBD2. This CDR3 is 15 amino acids long. Germline trimming cut 6 bases from V and 8 bases from J; bases unmatched to any gene: 9. This CDR3 is CASSVSGLAGGTQYF. CDR3 DNA sequence: TGTGCCAGCAGCGTCTCGGGACTAGCGGGTGGTACGCAGTATTTT.

Only a few counts were recorded for this clonotype. The chain has TRBV29-1 and TRBJ2-5; D remains ambiguous. This CDR3 comprises 12 residues. V was trimmed by 5 bases and J by 7 bases, leaving 14 bases between them. Germline V CDR1 and CDR2: SQVTM, ANQGSEA. CDR3 sequence: CSVSQLPGTQYF. The CDR3 nucleotides are TGCAGCGTTTCGCAACTTCCAGGGACCCAGTACTTC.

The table lists this clonotype with many counts. This chain uses TRBV24-1 with TRBJ1-1, with D possibly being TRBD1 (5 bases). V lost 5 bases and J lost 9, with 12 bases in between. The CDR3 loop spans 12 amino acids. Germline V gives CDR1 KGHDR, CDR2 SFDVKD. This CDR3 is CATSGAGPQAFF. CDR3 DNA sequence: TGTGCCACCAGTGGGGCAGGGCCCCAAGCTTTCTTT.

This clonotype was observed a few times. The rearrangement links TRBV4-2 to TRBJ2-1; 8 bases are a match to TRBD2. Germline lookup yields CDR1 LGHNA and CDR2 YNFKEQ. CDR3 length: 15 amino acids. The V and J ends lost 4 bases and 8 bases, in that order; junction bases with no gene match: 10. The CDR3 loop is CASSLGLAREYEQFF. As DNA, the CDR3 is TGTGCCAGCAGCCTAGGACTAGCTCGAGAATATGAGCAGTTCTTC.

This clonotype came up many times. The V gene is TRBV29-1, the J gene TRBJ2-1; no reliable D call. The CDR3 is 11 residues long. V was clipped by 1 base and J by 3 bases, with 1 base between them. Germline V gives CDR1 SQVTM, CDR2 ANQGSEA. The CDR3 DNA reads TGCAGCGTTGAAGGCTACAATGAGCAGTTCTTC. Encoded protein: CSVEGYNEQFF.

The genes are TRBV7-9 and TRBJ2-5; D might be TRBD1 or TRBD2, each matching 5 bases. The CDR3 length is 14 residues. Germline lookup yields CDR1 SEHNR and CDR2 FQNEAQ (reference sequence). Trimming pared 5 bases from V and 5 bases from J, leaving 15 bases between. In DNA form, the CDR3 reads TGTGCCAGCAGCCGGGACCCGCTTTTTGAGACCCAGTACTTC. This gives the protein CASSRDPLFETQYF.

This clonotype turned up a few times. The rearrangement joins TRBV30 to TRBJ2-7, with a weak D call TRBD1 (6 bases). This CDR3 region has 14 residues. Trimming took 4 bases from V and 0 from J, leaving 13 bases between them. Germline V gives CDR1 GTSNPN, CDR2 SVGIG (reference sequence). DNA for the CDR3: TGTGCCTGGAATGAGGGGGACGGCTCCTACGAGCAGTACTTC. Translation: CAWNEGDGSYEQYF. The full variable domain, completed using reference TRBV30 and TRBJ2-7, is SQTIHQWPATLVQPVGSPLSLECTVEGTSNPNLYWYRQAAGRGLQLLFYSVGIGQISSEVPQNLSASRPQDRQFILSSKKLLLSDSGFYLCAWNEGDGSYEQYFGPGTRLTVT.

This clonotype showed up just a few times. The chain links TRBV20-1 to TRBJ2-7; possibly TRBD1 or TRBD2 for D (5 bases each). Germline V CDR1 and CDR2: DFQATT, SNEGSKA (reference sequence). CDR3 length equals 12 residues. Trimming pared 3 bases from V and 5 bases from J, leaving 11 bases between. CDR3 sequence (DNA): TGCAGTGCTAGGAGGGGTAGGGACGAGCAGTACTTC. Translating gives CSARRGRDEQYF.

The chain has TRBV6-2 or TRBV6-3 and TRBJ2-3, with TRBD2 as a possible D gene (6 bases). The CDR3 sequence is 12 residues long. Trimming pared 6 bases from V and 4 bases from J, leaving 8 bases between. Germline V gene sequence: CDR1 MNHEY, CDR2 SVGEGT. CDR3 residues: CASRSGADTQYF. The CDR3 bases are TGTGCCAGCAGGTCGGGGGCAGATACGCAGTATTTT.

This clonotype was observed a handful of times. The gene calls are TRBV12-3 or TRBV12-4 and TRBJ1-6; 7 bases are shared with TRBD1. With V trimmed by 0 bases and J by 9 bases, 8 bases remained unmatched. The CDR3 has 16 residues. CDR3 amino acids: CASSLAPSQGTSPLHF. In DNA form, the CDR3 reads TGTGCCAGCAGTTTAGCGCCGTCACAGGGGACTTCACCCCTCCACTTT.

The chain carries TRBV12-3 or TRBV12-4 and TRBJ2-7; 8 nucleotides align to TRBD1. V gave up 3 bases and J gave up 3 bases; unmatched junction bases: 10. This CDR3 comprises 16 residues. CDR3 region: CASSLATGGLFYEQYF. As DNA, the CDR3 is TGTGCCAGCAGTTTGGCAACAGGGGGATTGTTCTACGAGCAGTACTTC.

This clonotype occurred many times. V usage is TRBV5-1 and J usage is TRBJ1-1; 9 positions agree with TRBD1. V shed 3 bases and J 1 base; nucleotides not matched to a gene: 1. Per the germline V gene, CDR1 is SGHRS and CDR2 is YFSETQ. The length of the CDR3 is 14 residues. The CDR3 DNA reads as TGCGCCAGCAGCTCGGGACAGGGGAACACTGAAGCTTTCTTT. It codes for CASSSGQGNTEAFF. Variable domain in full (rest from reference TRBV5-1 and TRBJ1-1): KAGVTQTPRYLIKTRGQQVTLSCSPISGHRSVSWYQQTPGQGLQFLFEYFSETQRNKGNFPGRFSGRQFSNSRSEMNVSTLELGDSALYLCASSSGQGNTEAFFGQGTRLTVV.

This clonotype was observed at least ten times. V usage is TRBV11-2 and J usage is TRBJ2-7; the match to TRBD2 covers 9 bases. Germline V gene data show CDR1 as SGHAT and CDR2 as FQNNGV. This CDR3 spans 16 amino acids. Trimming took 6 bases from V and 3 from J; bases not matched to a gene: 12. CDR3 in DNA: TGTGCCAGCAGTTTGATTCTAGCGGGGACCAGCTACGAGCAGTACTTC. It codes for CASSLILAGTSYEQYF.

V gene TRBV5-6 combines with J gene TRBJ2-2, with unresolved D. The V end was cut by 4 bases, the J end by 1 base, with 11 bases between. The CDR3 consists of 15 residues. Per the germline V gene, CDR1 is SGHDT and CDR2 is YYEEEE. CDR3 nucleotide sequence: TGTGCCAGCAGCCCGGACCGGAAGAACACCGGGGAGCTGTTTTTT. This gives the protein CASSPDRKNTGELFF.